These 7 T cell receptor beta chains were sequenced from one sample in a study of cytomegalovirus exposure and HLA in healthy donors. PCR involved 60 Vbeta and 13 Jbeta primers. Profiled with immunoSEQ multiplex PCR; TCRdb holds only in-frame clones, not every one. The repertoire has a few hundred thousand clones, roughly 70% of them found once; the top ten carry less than 2%. The sequencing sample was made of PBMCs. These TCRs come from a woman aged 25 to 39 in good health and CMV-seronegative.

In the case of this clone: A read error may account for a junction end that differs from germline. Other nucleotide sequences from this sample produce the same CDR3. The rearrangement uses TRBV29-1 and TRBJ1-2; 7 bases align to TRBD1. From germline, CDR1 is SQVTM and CDR2 ANQGSEA. The CDR3 spans 13 residues. The CDR3 DNA reads as TGCAGTGTTGAAGACAGGGTGTTAGATGGCTACACTTTC. Protein sequence: CSVEDRVLDGYTF.

The DNA for the CDR3 is TGCGCCAATAGGACAGGGGAAGAGACCCAGTACTTC. Translation: CANRTGEETQYF. The chain joins TRBV10-1 to TRBJ2-5, with 9 bases that match TRBD1. The CDR3 covers 12 residues. From germline, CDR1 is WNHNN and CDR2 SYGVQD (reference sequence). V trimming: 10 bases; J trimming: 3 bases; junction bases outside the gene matches: 3.

The chain couples TRBV10-3 to TRBJ1-4; possibly TRBD1 for D (5 bases). There are 13 residues in the CDR3. Germline assignment: CDR1 ENHRY and CDR2 SYGVKD. Trimming removed 4 bases from V and 4 bases from J, with 7 bases in between. This CDR3 reads CAISGQFNEKLFF. CDR3 DNA sequence: TGTGCCATCAGTGGACAGTTTAATGAAAAACTGTTTTTT.

V gene TRBV2 combines with J gene TRBJ2-1, with TRBD2 matching 10 bases. This CDR3 has 12 amino acids. V shed 4 bases and J 15 bases; nucleotides not matched to a gene: 6. In germline, CDR1 is SNHLY, CDR2 FYNNEI. CDR3 bases: TGTGCCAGCAGTGGGCGGACTAGCGGTTTGTTCTTC. Translating it yields CASSGRTSGLFF.

The chain links TRBV4-1 to TRBJ1-2; D perhaps matches TRBD1 (5 bases). Germline lookup yields CDR1 MGHRA and CDR2 YSYEKL. This CDR3 spans 12 amino acids. Trimming pared 2 bases from V and 11 bases from J, leaving 12 bases between. CDR3 region: CASSQIGGFYTF. DNA for the CDR3: TGCGCCAGCAGCCAAATTGGGGGGTTTTACACCTTC.

This clone has just a few counts. V is TRBV27 and J is TRBJ1-2; 7 nucleotides match TRBD1. This CDR3 region has 15 residues. Germline V gene lookup returns CDR1 MNHEY and CDR2 SMNVEV (reference sequence). V trimming: 5 bases; J trimming: 4 bases; junction bases outside the gene matches: 10. CDR3 region: CASSHRDRPIYGYTF. CDR3 sequence (DNA): TGTGCCAGCAGTCACCGGGACAGACCTATCTATGGCTACACCTTC.

This chain uses TRBV6-5 with TRBJ1-1, with D possibly TRBD1 on 6 matching bases. The V end was cut by 7 bases, the J end by 0 bases, with 9 bases between. Looked up from germline, CDR1 is MNHEY and CDR2 is SVGAGI. There are 13 residues in the CDR3. This CDR3 reads CASTGHLNTEAFF. As DNA, the CDR3 is TGTGCCAGCACGGGACACTTGAACACTGAAGCTTTCTTT.